This paragraph covers one TCR beta chain sequence. What it binds is not known. The library targeted TCRbeta and was prepared with unique molecular identifiers. TCRdb passed the PCR reads through MiXCR, listing each CDR3 protein once. The table records about 870,000 distinct CDR3 sequences, approximately 15% of them present only once. This sample is drawn from a study of T-cell reconstitution after alpha-beta-depleted transplantation in children. Broader study findings: Several hundred expanded graft clones reportedly gave rise to the alpha-beta T cells present about two months after transplant. T cells produced anew were the main source of T-cell counts and diversity one year after transplant. Day-60 TCRbeta diversity that was high in some patients was derived from surviving recipient T cells and thymic progenitors.

V lost 6 bases, J lost 9 bases, and 7 bases stayed unmatched. This CDR3 comprises 13 residues. Germline V gives CDR1 SQVTM, CDR2 ANQGSEA. The sequencing used PBMCs, mostly from graft donor cells, collected 360 days after TCRalphabeta/CD19-depleted stem cell transplant. The sequence was obtained from a male patient younger than 18 who had a stem cell transplant for acute lymphoblastic leukemia, so the T cells may come from the graft donor. This sequence joins TRBV29-1 and TRBJ2-1, with TRBD1 matching over 11 bases. For the CDR3, the DNA is TGCAGCGTGATACCGGGACAGGGGGTTGAGCAGTTCTTC. Translating gives CSVIPGQGVEQFF.